A single sample gave rise to the 6 T cell receptor beta chains below, sequenced in a study of blood T cells in healthy people across ages. Using a J-beta primer mix together with a sample-barcoded 5' primer, a second PCR was run for roughly 7 to 11 cycles. MiXCR was run by TCRdb on the 5' RACE reads, yielding one entry per CDR3 protein. The table lists 1.5 million or so distinct CDR3 sequences, about 42% of them singletons. Sequencing was carried out using blood. The receptors were sampled from a woman aged 18-29 years in good health.

The chain recombines TRBV18 with TRBJ2-7; no firm D call. Matching the DNA end better, TRBJ2-5 makes the J call doubtful. Germline CDR1 reads KGHSH; CDR2 reads LQKENI. This CDR3 is 13 amino acids long. Here the CDR3 DNA reads TGTGCCAGCTCACCATTGGACGGAGAGACCCAGTACTTC. It yields the protein CASSPLDGETQYF.

The genes are TRBV5-6 and TRBJ1-2; the D is unclear. This CDR3 has 14 residues. CDR1 is SGHDT and CDR2 is YYEEEE in the germline V gene. Trimming cost V 1 base and J 1 base, with 8 bases left between them. The CDR3 reads CASSLWSGNYGYTF. CDR3 nucleotide sequence: TGTGCCAGCAGCTTGTGGTCGGGTAACTATGGCTACACCTTC.

The chain carries TRBV2 and TRBJ1-4; D unresolved. CDR1 is SNHLY and CDR2 is FYNNEI in the germline V gene. V was clipped by 8 bases and J by 0 bases, with 10 bases between them. The CDR3 sequence is 14 residues long. DNA for the CDR3: TGTGCCAGCCTGCGGCACTCAACTAATGAAAAACTGTTTTTT. Translation gives CASLRHSTNEKLFF.

This clonotype has at least ten counts. The chain has TRBV27 and TRBJ2-1; D not resolved. Germline CDR1 reads MNHEY; CDR2 reads SMNVEV (reference sequence). The CDR3 has 10 residues. Trimming took 8 bases from V and 6 from J, leaving 5 bases between them. In DNA, the CDR3 is TGTGCCAGCGGACCCAATGAGCAGTTCTTC. Its translation is CASGPNEQFF.

This clonotype was found a few times. The chain has TRBV9 and TRBJ1-6; TRBD1 matches 7 bases. With 3 bases clipped from V and 7 bases from J, the junction kept 10 bases outside the gene matches. CDR1 and CDR2 from the germline V gene are SGDLS and YYNGEE. This CDR3 region has 16 residues. CDR3 amino acids: CASSALAGQANSPLHF. The CDR3 DNA is TGTGCCAGCAGCGCCCTGGCCGGACAGGCCAATTCACCCCTCCACTTT. The variable domain in full, completed from reference TRBV9 and TRBJ1-6, reads DSGVTQTPKHLITATGQRVTLRCSPRSGDLSVYWYQQSLDQGLQFLIQYYNGEERAKGNILERFSAQQFPDLHSELNLSSLELGDSALYFCASSALAGQANSPLHFGNGTRLTVT.

This clonotype has only a few counts. The CDR3 sequence: CASKAAGPGTVNSYEQYF. The DNA for the CDR3 is TGTGCCAGCAAGGCAGCTGGACCCGGGACAGTTAACTCCTACGAGCAGTACTTC. This sequence joins TRBV6-2 or TRBV6-3 and TRBJ2-7; 7 bases fit TRBD1. The CDR3 totals 18 residues. Germline-derived CDR1 and CDR2 are MNHEY and SVGEGT. V lost 7 bases and J lost 0; bases outside the gene matches: 18.